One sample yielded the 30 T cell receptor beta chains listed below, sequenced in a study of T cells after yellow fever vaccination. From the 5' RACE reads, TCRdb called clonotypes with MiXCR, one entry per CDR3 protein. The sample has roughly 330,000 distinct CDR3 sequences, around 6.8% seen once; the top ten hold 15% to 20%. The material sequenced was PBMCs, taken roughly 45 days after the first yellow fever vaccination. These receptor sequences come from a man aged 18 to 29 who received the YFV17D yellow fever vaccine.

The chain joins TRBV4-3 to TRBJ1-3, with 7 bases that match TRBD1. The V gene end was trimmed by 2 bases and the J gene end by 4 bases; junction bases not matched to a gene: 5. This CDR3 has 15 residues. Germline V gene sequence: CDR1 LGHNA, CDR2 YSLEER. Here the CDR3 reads CASSQMTGSGNTIYF. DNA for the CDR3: TGCGCCAGCAGCCAAATGACAGGGTCCGGAAACACCATATATTTT.

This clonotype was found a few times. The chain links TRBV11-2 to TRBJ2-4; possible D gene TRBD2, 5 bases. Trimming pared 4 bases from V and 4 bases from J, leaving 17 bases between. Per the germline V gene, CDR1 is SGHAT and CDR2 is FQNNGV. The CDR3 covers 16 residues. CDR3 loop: CASSSVGDPRKNIQYF. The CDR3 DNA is TGTGCCAGCAGCTCCGTGGGAGACCCGCGTAAAAACATTCAGTACTTC.

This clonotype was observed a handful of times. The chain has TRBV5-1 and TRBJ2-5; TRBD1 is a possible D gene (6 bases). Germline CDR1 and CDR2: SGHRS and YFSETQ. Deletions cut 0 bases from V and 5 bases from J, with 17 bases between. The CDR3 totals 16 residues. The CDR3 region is CASSLAVGAGEETQYF. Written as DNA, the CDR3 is TGCGCCAGCAGCTTGGCTGTGGGGGCCGGCGAGGAGACCCAGTACTTC. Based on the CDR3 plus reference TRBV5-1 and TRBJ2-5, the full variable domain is KAGVTQTPRYLIKTRGQQVTLSCSPISGHRSVSWYQQTPGQGLQFLFEYFSETQRNKGNFPGRFSGRQFSNSRSEMNVSTLELGDSALYLCASSLAVGAGEETQYFGPGTRLLVL.

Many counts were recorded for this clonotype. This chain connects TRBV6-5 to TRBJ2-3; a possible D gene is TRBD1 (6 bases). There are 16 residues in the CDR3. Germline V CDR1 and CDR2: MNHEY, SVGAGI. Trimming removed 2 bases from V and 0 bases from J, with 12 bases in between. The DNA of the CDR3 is TGTGCCAGCAGTTACGGGGGCACTTCTAGCACAGATACGCAGTATTTT. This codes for CASSYGGTSSTDTQYF.

CDR3 bases: TGCAGTGCTATCCGACTAGCGGGGGAGGCCACAGATACGCAGTATTTT. Its translation: CSAIRLAGEATDTQYF. The gene calls are TRBV20-1 and TRBJ2-3; 12 bases agree with TRBD2. The CDR3 has 16 residues. Looked up from germline, CDR1 is DFQATT and CDR2 is SNEGSKA (reference sequence). V lost 4 bases, J lost 2 bases, and 7 bases stayed unmatched.

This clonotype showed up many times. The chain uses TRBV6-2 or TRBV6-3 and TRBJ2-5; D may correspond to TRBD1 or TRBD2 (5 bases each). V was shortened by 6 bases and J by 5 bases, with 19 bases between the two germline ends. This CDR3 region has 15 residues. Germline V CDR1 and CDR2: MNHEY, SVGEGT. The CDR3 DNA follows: TGTGCCAGCAGCAAGAGGGATTTCTGGGGGGAGACCCAGTACTTC. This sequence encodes CASSKRDFWGETQYF.

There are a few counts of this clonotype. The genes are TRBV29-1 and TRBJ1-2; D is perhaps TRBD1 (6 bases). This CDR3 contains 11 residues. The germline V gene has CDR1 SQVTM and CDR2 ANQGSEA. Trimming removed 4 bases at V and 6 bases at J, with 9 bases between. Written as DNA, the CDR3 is TGCAGCGTTGGGGCAGGGGATGGCTACACCTTC. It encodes CSVGAGDGYTF.

The CDR3 DNA follows: TGTGCCAGCAGCGCCCGTTTGGACGGCGAAGCTTTCTTT. Translated, it gives CASSARLDGEAFF. V and J are TRBV7-2 and TRBJ1-1; D not resolved. Germline V gene sequence: CDR1 SGHTA, CDR2 FQGNSA. V lost 5 bases, J lost 8 bases, and 15 bases lay in between. The CDR3 has 13 residues.

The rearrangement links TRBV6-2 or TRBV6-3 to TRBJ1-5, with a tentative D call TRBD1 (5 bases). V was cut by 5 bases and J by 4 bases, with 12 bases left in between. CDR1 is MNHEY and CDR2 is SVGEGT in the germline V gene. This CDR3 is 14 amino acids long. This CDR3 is CASSPGTENQPQHF. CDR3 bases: TGTGCCAGCAGTCCCGGGACCGAGAATCAGCCCCAGCATTTT.

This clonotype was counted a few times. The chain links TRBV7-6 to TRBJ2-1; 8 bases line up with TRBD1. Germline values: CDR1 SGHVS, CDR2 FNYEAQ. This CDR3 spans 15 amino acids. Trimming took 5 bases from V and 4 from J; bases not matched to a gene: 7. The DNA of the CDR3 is TGTGCCAGCAGCCCAAGGACAGGGTTTTACAATGAGCAGTTCTTC. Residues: CASSPRTGFYNEQFF.

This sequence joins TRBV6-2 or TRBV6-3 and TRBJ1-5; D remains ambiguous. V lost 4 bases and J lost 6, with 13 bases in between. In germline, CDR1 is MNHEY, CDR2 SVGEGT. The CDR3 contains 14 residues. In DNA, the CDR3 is TGTGCCAGCAGTTTCACAGTCGGCGGTCAGCCCCAGCATTTT. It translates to CASSFTVGGQPQHF.

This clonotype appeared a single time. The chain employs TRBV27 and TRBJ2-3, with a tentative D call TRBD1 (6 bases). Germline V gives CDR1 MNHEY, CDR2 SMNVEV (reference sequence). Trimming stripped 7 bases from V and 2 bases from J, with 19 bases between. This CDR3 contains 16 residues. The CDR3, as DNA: TGTGCCAGCACCCCGAGAAGGGGGAGACCCACAGATACGCAGTATTTT. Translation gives CASTPRRGRPTDTQYF.

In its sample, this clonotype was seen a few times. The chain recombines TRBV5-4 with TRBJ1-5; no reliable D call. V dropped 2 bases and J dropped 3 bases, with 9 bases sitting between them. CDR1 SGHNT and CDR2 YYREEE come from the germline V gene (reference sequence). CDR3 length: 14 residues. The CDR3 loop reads CASSLAGPNQPQHF. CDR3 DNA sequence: TGTGCCAGCAGCTTAGCTGGGCCCAATCAGCCCCAGCATTTT.

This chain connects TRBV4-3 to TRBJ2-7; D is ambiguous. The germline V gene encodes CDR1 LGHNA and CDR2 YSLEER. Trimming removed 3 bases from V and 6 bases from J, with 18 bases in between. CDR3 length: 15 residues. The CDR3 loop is CASSQSWGEGSEQYF. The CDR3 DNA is TGCGCCAGCAGCCAGAGTTGGGGTGAAGGTTCCGAGCAGTACTTC.

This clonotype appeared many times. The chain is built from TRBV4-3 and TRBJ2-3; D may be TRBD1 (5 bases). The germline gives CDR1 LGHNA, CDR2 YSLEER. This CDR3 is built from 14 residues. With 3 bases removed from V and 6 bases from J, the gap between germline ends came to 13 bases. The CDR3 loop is CASSHAQGDDTQYF. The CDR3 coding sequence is TGCGCCAGCAGCCACGCCCAGGGTGACGATACGCAGTATTTT.

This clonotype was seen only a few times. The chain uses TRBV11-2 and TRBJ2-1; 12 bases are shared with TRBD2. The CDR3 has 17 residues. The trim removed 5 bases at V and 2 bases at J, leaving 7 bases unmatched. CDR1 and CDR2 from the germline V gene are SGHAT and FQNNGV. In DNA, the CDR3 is TGTGCCAGCAGCCGAAGACTAGCGGGGGCCCCCTACAATGAGCAGTTCTTC. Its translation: CASSRRLAGAPYNEQFF.

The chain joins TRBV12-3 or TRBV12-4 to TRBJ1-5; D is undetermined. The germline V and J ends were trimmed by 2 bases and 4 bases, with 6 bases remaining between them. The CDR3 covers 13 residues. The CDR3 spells CASSLLANQPQHF. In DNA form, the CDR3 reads TGTGCCAGCAGTTTACTTGCAAATCAGCCCCAGCATTTT.

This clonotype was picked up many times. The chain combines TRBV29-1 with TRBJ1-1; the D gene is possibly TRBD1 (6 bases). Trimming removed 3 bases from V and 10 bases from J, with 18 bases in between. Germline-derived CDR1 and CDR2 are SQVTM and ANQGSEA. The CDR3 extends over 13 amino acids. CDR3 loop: CSVESALQGSAFF. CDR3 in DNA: TGCAGCGTTGAGTCTGCCTTACAGGGTTCAGCTTTCTTT.

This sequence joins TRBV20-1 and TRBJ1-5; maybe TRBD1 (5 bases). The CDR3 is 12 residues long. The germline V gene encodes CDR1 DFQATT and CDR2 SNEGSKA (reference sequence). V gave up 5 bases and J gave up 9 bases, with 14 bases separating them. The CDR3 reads CSARQLSGPQHF. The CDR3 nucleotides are TGCAGTGCTCGACAGCTCTCGGGGCCCCAGCATTTT.

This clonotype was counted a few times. The CDR3: CSVTFGRGVHEQFF. CDR3 DNA: TGCAGCGTTACCTTTGGGCGGGGGGTCCATGAGCAGTTCTTC. The chain has TRBV29-1 and TRBJ2-1; 8 positions match TRBD2. The CDR3 has 14 residues. Germline CDR1 SQVTM, CDR2 ANQGSEA. J lost 8 bases, V lost 5 bases, and 11 bases had no gene match.

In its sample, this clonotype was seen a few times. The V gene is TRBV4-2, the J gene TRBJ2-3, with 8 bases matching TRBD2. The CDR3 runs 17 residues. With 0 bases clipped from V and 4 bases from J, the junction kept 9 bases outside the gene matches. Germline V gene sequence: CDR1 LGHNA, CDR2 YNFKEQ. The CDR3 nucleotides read TGTGCCAGCAGCCAAGATTACGGCGGGGGGTGGGCAGATACGCAGTATTTT. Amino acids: CASSQDYGGGWADTQYF.

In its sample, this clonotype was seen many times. CDR3 sequence reads: CASSTTGGSSYEQYF. The CDR3 bases are TGTGCCAGTAGTACCACGGGGGGTAGCTCCTACGAGCAGTACTTC. This rearrangement joins TRBV19 to TRBJ2-7; 7 positions agree with TRBD2. V lost 4 bases, J lost 0 bases, and 6 bases stayed unmatched. This CDR3 has 15 residues. CDR1 is LNHDA, CDR2 SQIVND, per germline (reference sequence).

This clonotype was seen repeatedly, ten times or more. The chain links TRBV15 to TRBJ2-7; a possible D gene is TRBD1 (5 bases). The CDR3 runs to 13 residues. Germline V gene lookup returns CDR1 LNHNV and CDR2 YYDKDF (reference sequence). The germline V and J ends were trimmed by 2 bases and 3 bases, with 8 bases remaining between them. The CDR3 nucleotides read TGTGCCACCAGCAGACTTCAGGGCTACGAGCAGTACTTC. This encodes CATSRLQGYEQYF.

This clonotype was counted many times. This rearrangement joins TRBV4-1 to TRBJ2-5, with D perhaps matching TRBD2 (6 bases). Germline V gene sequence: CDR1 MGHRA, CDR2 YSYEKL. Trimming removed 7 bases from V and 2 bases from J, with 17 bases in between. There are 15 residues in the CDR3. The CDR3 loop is CASTRGGLPQETQYF. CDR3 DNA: TGCGCCAGCACAAGGGGAGGCCTCCCTCAAGAGACCCAGTACTTC.

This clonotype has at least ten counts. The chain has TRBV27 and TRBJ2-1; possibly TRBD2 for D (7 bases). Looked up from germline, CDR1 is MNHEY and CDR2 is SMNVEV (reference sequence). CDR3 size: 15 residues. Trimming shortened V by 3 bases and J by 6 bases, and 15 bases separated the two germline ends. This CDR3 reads CASSFRQGGGNEQFF. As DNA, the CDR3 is TGTGCCAGCAGTTTCAGGCAGGGAGGGGGCAATGAGCAGTTCTTC.

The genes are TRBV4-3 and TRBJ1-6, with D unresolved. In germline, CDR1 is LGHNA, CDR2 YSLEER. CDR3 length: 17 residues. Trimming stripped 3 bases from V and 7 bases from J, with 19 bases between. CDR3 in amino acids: CASSQESGPRTNSPLHF. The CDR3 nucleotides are TGCGCCAGCAGCCAGGAGTCCGGGCCCCGGACGAATTCACCCCTCCACTTT.

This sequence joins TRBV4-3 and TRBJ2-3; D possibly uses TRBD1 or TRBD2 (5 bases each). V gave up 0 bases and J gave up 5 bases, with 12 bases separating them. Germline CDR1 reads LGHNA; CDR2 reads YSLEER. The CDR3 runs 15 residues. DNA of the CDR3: TGCGCCAGCAGCCAAGATTACGGGGCAGGAGATACGCAGTATTTT. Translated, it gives CASSQDYGAGDTQYF.

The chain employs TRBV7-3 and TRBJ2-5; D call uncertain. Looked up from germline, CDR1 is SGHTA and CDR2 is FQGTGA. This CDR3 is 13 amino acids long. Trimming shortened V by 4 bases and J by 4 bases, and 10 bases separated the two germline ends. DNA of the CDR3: TGTGCCAGCAGCTGGGGTCTCGCAGAGACCCAGTACTTC. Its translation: CASSWGLAETQYF.

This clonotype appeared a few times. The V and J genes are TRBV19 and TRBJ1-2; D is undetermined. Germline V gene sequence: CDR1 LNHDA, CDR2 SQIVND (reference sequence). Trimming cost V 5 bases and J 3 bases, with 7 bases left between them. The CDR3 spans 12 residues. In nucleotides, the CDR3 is TGTGCCAGTAGTGCCCGACACTATGGCTACACCTTC. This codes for CASSARHYGYTF.

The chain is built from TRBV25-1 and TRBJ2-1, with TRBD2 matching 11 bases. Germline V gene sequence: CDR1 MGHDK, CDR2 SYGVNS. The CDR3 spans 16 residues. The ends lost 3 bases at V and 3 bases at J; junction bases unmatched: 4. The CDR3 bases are TGTGCCAGCAGTGAGTGGGGGACTAGCGGCTACAATGAGCAGTTCTTC. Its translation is CASSEWGTSGYNEQFF.